This TCR beta chain was documented in a study of T cell changes during pregnancy in multiple sclerosis. Repertoires were generated with immunoSEQ multiplex PCR, while TCRdb's copy carries only in-frame clones and drops some. The sample lists fewer than 110,000 clones, around 90% seen once, with around 3.2% in the top ten. The V gene end was trimmed by 0 bases and the J gene end by 6 bases; junction bases not matched to a gene: 3. Germline V gene data show CDR1 as SGDLS and CDR2 as YYNGEE. This CDR3 spans 15 amino acids. The TCR originated in a female donor with multiple sclerosis, enrolled in a pregnancy study. The rearrangement joins TRBV9 to TRBJ2-1; 10 bases agree with TRBD2. Sequencing used peripheral blood, obtained in the second trimester of pregnancy. In DNA, the CDR3 is TGTGCCAGCAGCGTAGCTAGCGGGAGTTTCAATGAGCAGTTCTTC. Protein sequence: CASSVASGSFNEQFF.